This TCR beta chain was sequenced in a study of blood T cell repertoires in COVID-19. About the study: Samples representing acute and convalescent COVID-19 were sourced from the United States, Italy and Spain. From T cells, B-cell-depleted T cells, or PBMCs came the material, which was cDNA or gDNA.

Authors' analysis steps: By means of reference gene primer amplification, nucleated cell counts were estimated. Generated by immunoSEQ multiplex PCR, the TCRdb table keeps only in-frame clones and is missing some. D and trimming were read from the DNA, whereas the V and J calls and clone size are those reported in that table. The sample holds fewer than 250,000 clones; more than 85% are singletons and the top ten take approximately 0.66%. Germline V gene data show CDR1 as SGHTA and CDR2 as FQGNSA. V was trimmed by 7 bases and J by 5 bases, leaving 20 bases between them. The CDR3 is 15 residues long. This TCR was sampled from a man aged 40-49 years with acute or convalescent COVID-19. Sequences were obtained from peripheral blood. The rearrangement links TRBV7-2 to TRBJ2-5; TRBD2 might be the D (5 bases). CDR3 in DNA: TGTGCCAGCACCGTATCGGGGTCATTGGGGGAGACCCAGTACTTC. It yields the protein CASTVSGSLGETQYF.